Below, 3 T cell receptor beta chains from the same sample are listed, as sequenced in a study of T cells after yellow fever vaccination. Via MiXCR, TCRdb re-called the 5' RACE reads, giving one row per CDR3 protein. This table holds under 40,000 distinct CDR3 sequences, 6.5% to 8% found once. This specimen was PBMCs, either bulk or a sorted T-cell subset (CD4+, CD8+, memory, or dextramer-sorted; not recorded which), taken on the day of the first yellow fever vaccination. The receptors derive from a man between 18 and 29 years old who received the YFV17D yellow fever vaccine.

This clonotype was found a few times. The gene calls are TRBV5-1 and TRBJ2-5; TRBD2 agrees at 11 bases. Germline trimming cut 5 bases from V and 5 bases from J; bases unmatched to any gene: 5. From germline, CDR1 is SGHRS and CDR2 YFSETQ. This CDR3 comprises 14 residues. This chain's CDR3 is CASSSTSGGETQYF. CDR3 bases: TGCGCCAGCAGTTCTACTAGCGGGGGTGAGACCCAGTACTTC.

This clonotype was observed many times. The V and J genes are TRBV18 and TRBJ2-5; possibly TRBD2 for D (6 bases). The V gene lost 6 bases and the J gene lost 5 bases, with 16 bases spanning the gap. The CDR3 runs to 14 residues. Germline V gives CDR1 KGHSH, CDR2 LQKENI. As DNA, the CDR3 is TGTGCCAGCTCCCGCCAGGGAGGAGTTGAGACCCAGTACTTC. The encoded protein is CASSRQGGVETQYF.

The V call is TRBV6-4, the J call TRBJ2-3; no reliable D call. CDR1 and CDR2 (germline): MRHNA, SNTAGT. The CDR3 is 11 amino acids. The germline V and J ends were trimmed by 11 bases and 1 base, with 7 bases remaining between them. The CDR3 DNA follows: TGTGCCCCACCCCGCACAGATACGCAGTATTTT. Protein sequence: CAPPRTDTQYF.